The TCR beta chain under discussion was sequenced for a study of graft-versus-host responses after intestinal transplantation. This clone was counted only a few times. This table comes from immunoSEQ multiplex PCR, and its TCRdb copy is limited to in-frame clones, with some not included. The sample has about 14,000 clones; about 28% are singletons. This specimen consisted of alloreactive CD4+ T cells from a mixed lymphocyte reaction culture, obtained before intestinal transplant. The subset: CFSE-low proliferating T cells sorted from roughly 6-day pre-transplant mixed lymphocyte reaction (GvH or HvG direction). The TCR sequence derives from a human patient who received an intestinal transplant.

The CDR3 reads CASSLEPGTDTQYF. The CDR3 DNA reads TGTGCCAGCAGCTTAGAACCAGGCACAGATACGCAGTATTTT. The chain employs TRBV11-3 and TRBJ2-3, with unresolved D. This CDR3 has 14 residues. Germline V gene lookup returns CDR1 SGHNT and CDR2 YENEEA. V dropped 0 bases and J dropped 1 base, with 5 bases sitting between them. The full variable domain, rest sourced from reference TRBV11-3 and TRBJ2-3, is EAGVVQSPRYKIIEKKQPVAFWCNPISGHNTLYWYLQNLGQGPELLIRYENEEAVDDSQLPKDRFSAERLKGVDSTLKIQPAELGDSAVYLCASSLEPGTDTQYFGPGTRLTVL.